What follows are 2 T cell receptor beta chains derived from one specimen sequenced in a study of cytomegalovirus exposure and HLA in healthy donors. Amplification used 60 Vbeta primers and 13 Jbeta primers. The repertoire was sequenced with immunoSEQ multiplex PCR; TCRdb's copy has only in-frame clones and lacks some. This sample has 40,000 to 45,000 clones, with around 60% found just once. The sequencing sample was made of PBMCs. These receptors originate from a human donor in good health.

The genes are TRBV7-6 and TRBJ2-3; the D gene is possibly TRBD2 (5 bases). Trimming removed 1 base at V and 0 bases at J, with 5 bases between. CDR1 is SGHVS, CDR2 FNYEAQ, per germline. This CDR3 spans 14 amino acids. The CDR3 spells CASSLGLSTDTQYF. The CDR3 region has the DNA TGTGCCAGCAGCTTAGGACTAAGCACAGATACGCAGTATTTT.

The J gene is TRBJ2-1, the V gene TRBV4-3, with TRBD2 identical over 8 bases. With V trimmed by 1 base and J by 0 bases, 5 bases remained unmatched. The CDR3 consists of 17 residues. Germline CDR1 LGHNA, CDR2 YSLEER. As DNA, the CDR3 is TGCGCCAGCAGCCAAGGGACTAGCCGAAGCTCCTACAATGAGCAGTTCTTC. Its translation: CASSQGTSRSSYNEQFF.